The T cell receptor (beta chain) under discussion was sequenced for a study of naive and memory T cell subsets. Study outcomes and limitations: This RNA-based method may be sensitive to activation-related transcript changes. Delayed type IV hypersensitivity infiltration was taken to explain higher tuberculin-site TCR counts. Far more TCRs reportedly came from tuberculin skin test site biopsies.

Ligated cDNA underwent four rounds of PCR with nested alpha and beta constant region primers and SP2. TCRdb processed the UMI-ligation and nested PCR reads anew with MiXCR; each CDR3 protein has one entry. The sample includes some 30,000 distinct CDR3 sequences, about 6.2% of them seen just once. V was cut by 1 base and J by 4 bases, with 7 bases left in between. This CDR3 contains 14 residues. Germline CDR1 is SGHTA and CDR2 is FQGNSA. Treatment reported: skin biopsy from PPD injection site in Mantoux-positive individual. TCR cDNA received a 3' ligated oligonucleotide that carried a UMI. Reverse transcription used DNase-treated unsorted total RNA, aiming for roughly 1 to 1000 ng. This clonotype is labeled medium-sized. Its target is unknown.

The sample was skin, taken from a tuberculin skin test site. The clonotype was recovered from an adult in good health. The genes are TRBV7-2 and TRBJ2-2; D perhaps matches TRBD1 (6 bases). The CDR3 loop reads CASSLGGGTGELFF. CDR3 coding DNA: TGTGCCAGCAGCTTAGGAGGGGGCACCGGGGAGCTGTTTTTT.